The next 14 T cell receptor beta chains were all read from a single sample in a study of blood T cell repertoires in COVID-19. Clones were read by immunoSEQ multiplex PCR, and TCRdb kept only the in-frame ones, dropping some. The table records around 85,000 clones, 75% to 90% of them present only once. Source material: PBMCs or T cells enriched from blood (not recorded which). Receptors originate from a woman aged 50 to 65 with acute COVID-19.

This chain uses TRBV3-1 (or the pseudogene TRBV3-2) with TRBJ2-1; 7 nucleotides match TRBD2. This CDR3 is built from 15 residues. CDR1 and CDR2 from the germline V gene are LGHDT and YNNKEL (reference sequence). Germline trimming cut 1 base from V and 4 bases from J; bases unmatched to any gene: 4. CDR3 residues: CASSQGGSEYNEQFF. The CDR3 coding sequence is TGTGCCAGCAGCCAAGGCGGGAGTGAGTACAATGAGCAGTTCTTC.

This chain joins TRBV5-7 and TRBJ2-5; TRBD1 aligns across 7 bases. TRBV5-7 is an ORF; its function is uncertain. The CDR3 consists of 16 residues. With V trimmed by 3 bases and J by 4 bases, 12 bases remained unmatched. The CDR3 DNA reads TGTGCCAGCAGCTCCCGACAGGGTCGGGTTGGAGAGACCCAGTACTTC. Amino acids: CASSSRQGRVGETQYF.

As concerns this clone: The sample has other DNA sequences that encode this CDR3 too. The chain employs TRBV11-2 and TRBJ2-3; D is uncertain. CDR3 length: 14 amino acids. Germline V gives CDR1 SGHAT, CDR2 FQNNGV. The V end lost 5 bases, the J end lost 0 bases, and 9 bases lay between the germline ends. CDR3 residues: CASSLATSTDTQYF. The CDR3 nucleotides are TGTGCCAGCAGCCTCGCTACTAGCACAGATACGCAGTATTTT.

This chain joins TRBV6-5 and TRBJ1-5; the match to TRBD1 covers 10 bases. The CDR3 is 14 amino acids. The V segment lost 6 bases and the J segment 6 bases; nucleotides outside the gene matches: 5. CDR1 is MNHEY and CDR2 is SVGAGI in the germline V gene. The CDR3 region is CASRRTGGGQPQHF. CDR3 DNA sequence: TGTGCCAGCAGACGGACAGGGGGAGGTCAGCCCCAGCATTTT.

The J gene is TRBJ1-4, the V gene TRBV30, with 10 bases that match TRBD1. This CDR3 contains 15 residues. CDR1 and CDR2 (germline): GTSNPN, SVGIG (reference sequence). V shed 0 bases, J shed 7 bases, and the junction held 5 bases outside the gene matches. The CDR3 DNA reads TGTGCCTGGAGTGTACTGGGGACAGGGGCTGAAAAACTGTTTTTT. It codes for CAWSVLGTGAEKLFF.

DNA of the CDR3: TGTGCCAGCAGCCCCTCGAGGTGGCGCACAGATACGCAGTATTTT. Its translation is CASSPSRWRTDTQYF. The chain carries TRBV14 and TRBJ2-3, with unresolved D. Germline CDR1 reads SGHDN; CDR2 reads FVKESK. V shed 4 bases and J shed 1 base, with 12 bases lying between them. The CDR3 length is 15 residues.

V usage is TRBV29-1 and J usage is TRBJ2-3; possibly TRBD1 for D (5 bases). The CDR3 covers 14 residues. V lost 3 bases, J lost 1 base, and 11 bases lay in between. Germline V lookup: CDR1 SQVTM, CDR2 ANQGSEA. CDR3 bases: TGCAGCGTTGAGACAGACTGGGGCACAGATACGCAGTATTTT. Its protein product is CSVETDWGTDTQYF.

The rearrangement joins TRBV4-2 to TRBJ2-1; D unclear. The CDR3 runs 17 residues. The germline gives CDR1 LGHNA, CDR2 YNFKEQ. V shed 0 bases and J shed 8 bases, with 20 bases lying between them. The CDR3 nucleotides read TGTGCCAGCAGCCAAGATCTCGCGCGGCCCTTAGGAGATGAGCAGTTCTTC. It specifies CASSQDLARPLGDEQFF.

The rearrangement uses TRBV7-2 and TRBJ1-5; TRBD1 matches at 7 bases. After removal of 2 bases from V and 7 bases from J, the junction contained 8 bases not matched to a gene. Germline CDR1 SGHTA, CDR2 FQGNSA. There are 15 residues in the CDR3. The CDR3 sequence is CASSLRQGGGQPQHF. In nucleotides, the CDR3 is TGTGCCAGCAGCTTACGACAGGGTGGAGGCCAGCCCCAGCATTTT.

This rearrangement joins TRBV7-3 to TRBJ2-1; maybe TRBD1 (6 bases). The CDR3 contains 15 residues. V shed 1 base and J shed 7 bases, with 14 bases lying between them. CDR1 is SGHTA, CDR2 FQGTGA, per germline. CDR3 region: CASSLSTGRGNEQFF. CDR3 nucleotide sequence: TGTGCCAGCAGCTTAAGCACAGGGAGAGGAAATGAGCAGTTCTTC. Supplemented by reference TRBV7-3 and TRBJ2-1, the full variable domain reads GAGVSQTPSNKVTEKGKYVELRCDPISGHTALYWYRQSLGQGPEFLIYFQGTGAADDSGLPNDRFFAVRPEGSVSTLKIQRTERGDSAVYLCASSLSTGRGNEQFFGPGTRLTVL.

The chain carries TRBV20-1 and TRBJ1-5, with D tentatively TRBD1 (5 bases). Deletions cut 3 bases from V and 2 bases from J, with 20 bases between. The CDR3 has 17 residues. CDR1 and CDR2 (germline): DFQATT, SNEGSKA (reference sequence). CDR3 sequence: CSASPPEGTRGNQPQHF. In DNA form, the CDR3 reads TGCAGTGCTAGTCCCCCGGAGGGGACTAGGGGCAATCAGCCCCAGCATTTT.

DNA for the CDR3: TGTGCCAGCAGCGTAGCTGGCAGTATAGCCAAAAACATTCAGTACTTC. It encodes CASSVAGSIAKNIQYF. The rearrangement uses TRBV9 and TRBJ2-4; D uncertain. This CDR3 spans 16 amino acids. CDR1 is SGDLS and CDR2 is YYNGEE in the germline V gene. The V end was cut by 0 bases, the J end by 0 bases, with 10 bases between.

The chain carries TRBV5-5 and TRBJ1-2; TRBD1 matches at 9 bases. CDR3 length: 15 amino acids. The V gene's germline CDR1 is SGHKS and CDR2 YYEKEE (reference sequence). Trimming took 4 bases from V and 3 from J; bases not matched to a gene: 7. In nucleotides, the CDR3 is TGTGCCAGCAGCCCTGGGACAGGGAGTCACTATGGCTACACCTTC. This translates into CASSPGTGSHYGYTF.

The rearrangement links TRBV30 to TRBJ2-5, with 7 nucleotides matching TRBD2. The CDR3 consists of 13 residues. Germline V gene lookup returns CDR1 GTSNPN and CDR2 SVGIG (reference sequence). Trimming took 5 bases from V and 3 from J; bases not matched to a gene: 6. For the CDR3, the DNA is TGTGCCTGGGTTCTAGCGGAGAAAGAGACCCAGTACTTC. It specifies CAWVLAEKETQYF.